The entry below gives a single T cell receptor beta chain sequence along with its context. Its target is unknown. Assay: immunoSEQ multiplex PCR; the TCRdb copy retains only in-frame clones and omits some. The data show fewer than 200,000 clones, with approximately 92% seen just once and about 1.2% held by the top ten. The data derive from a study of T cell responses to AZD1222 COVID-19 vaccine. Study-wide points: Increased Spike-specific TCR breadth and depth were observed after two AZD1222 doses. Clonal diversity may have been underestimated in mostly white British donors. Nearly half of spike-specific TCRs reportedly go after variant regions that carry no mutations.

Germline V CDR1 and CDR2: ENHRY, SYGVKD. V lost 4 bases and J 3 bases, leaving 12 bases between the germline ends. The CDR3 extends over 14 amino acids. This receptor was taken from an adult in good health. The material was peripheral blood, obtained on day 0 of AZD1222 vaccination. The J gene is TRBJ1-1, the V gene TRBV10-3, with a weak D call TRBD1 (5 bases). The CDR3 protein is CAISGRGTDTEAFF. The CDR3 DNA is TGTGCCATCAGTGGACGGGGGACCGACACTGAAGCTTTCTTT.